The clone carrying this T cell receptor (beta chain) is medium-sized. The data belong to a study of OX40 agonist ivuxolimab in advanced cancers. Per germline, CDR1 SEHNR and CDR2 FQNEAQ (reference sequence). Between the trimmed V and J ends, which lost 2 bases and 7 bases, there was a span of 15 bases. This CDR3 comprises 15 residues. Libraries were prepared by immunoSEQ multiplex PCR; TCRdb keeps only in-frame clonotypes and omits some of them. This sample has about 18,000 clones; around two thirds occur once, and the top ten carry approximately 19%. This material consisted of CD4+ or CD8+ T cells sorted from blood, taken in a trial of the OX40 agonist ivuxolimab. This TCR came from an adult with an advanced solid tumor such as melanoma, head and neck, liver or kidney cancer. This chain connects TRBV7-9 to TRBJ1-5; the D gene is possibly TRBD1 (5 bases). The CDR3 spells CASSLKGEGGQPQHF. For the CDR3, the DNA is TGTGCCAGCAGCTTAAAAGGGGAGGGAGGGCAGCCCCAGCATTTT.